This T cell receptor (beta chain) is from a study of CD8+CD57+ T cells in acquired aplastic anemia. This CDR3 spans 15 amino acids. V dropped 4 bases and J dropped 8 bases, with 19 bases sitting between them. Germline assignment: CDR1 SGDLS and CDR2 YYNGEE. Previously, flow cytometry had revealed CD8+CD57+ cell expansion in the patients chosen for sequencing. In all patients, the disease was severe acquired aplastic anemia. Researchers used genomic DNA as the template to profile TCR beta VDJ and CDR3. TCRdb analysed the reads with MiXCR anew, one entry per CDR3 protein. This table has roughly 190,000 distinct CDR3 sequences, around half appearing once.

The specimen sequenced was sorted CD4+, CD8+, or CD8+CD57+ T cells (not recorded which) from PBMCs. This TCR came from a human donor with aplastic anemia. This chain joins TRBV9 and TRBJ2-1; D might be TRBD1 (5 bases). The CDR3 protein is CASSPRPGSIYEQFF. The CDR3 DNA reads TGTGCCAGCAGCCCCCGGCCAGGGTCTATATATGAGCAGTTCTTC.